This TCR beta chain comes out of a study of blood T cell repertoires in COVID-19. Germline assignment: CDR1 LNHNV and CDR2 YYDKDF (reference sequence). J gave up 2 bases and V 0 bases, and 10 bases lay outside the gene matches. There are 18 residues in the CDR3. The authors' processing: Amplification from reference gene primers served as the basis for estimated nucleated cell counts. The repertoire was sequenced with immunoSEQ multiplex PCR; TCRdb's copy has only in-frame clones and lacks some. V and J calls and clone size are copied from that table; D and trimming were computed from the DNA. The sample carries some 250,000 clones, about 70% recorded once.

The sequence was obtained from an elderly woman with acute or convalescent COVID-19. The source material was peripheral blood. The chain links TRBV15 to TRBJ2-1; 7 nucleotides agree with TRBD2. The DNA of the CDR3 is TGTGCCACCAGCAGAGAATTGCCTAGCGGACCTACCTACAATGAGCAGTTCTTC. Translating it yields CATSRELPSGPTYNEQFF.